Listed below are T cell receptor beta chains from one sample, sequenced in a study of blood T cell repertoires in COVID-19. Produced via immunoSEQ multiplex PCR; TCRdb's table is partial and in-frame only. The data hold approximately 140,000 clones, with about 86% observed a single time. Sequencing input: peripheral blood. These receptors came from a man between 65 and 85 years old with acute or convalescent COVID-19. The conserved cysteine and the conserved F or W are not part of the CDR3 here. A D gene is named only where the DNA matches it firmly.

d_call	v_call	j_call	cdr3_aa
TRBD1	TRBV7-9	TRBJ1-5	ASSSLPPGTGASNQPQH
NA	TRBV3-1/TRBV3-2	TRBJ2-3	ASSHRDSERADTQY
NA	TRBV5-4	TRBJ2-7	ASSLNSGSYEQY
TRBD2	TRBV4-3	TRBJ2-1	ASSQSGGQAYNEQF
TRBD2	TRBV6-5	TRBJ2-7	ASRQLAGGSYEQY
TRBD1	TRBV19	TRBJ2-7	ASSIANRGHYEQY
TRBD2	TRBV27	TRBJ2-1	ASSLIRLAGGPVGNEQF
NA	TRBV6-6	TRBJ1-6	ASTTASNSPLH
NA	TRBV5-4	TRBJ2-7	ASSLVGSRDRYEQY
TRBD1	TRBV19	TRBJ2-3	ASTPGDSETDTQY
TRBD2	TRBV23-1	TRBJ2-5	ASSQLLRGSQETQY
TRBD1	TRBV9	TRBJ2-7	ASSQRTDRDEQY
NA	TRBV7-2	TRBJ2-3	ASSLVAKNTDTQY
TRBD1	TRBV6-6	TRBJ2-7	ASSTSGTESYEQY